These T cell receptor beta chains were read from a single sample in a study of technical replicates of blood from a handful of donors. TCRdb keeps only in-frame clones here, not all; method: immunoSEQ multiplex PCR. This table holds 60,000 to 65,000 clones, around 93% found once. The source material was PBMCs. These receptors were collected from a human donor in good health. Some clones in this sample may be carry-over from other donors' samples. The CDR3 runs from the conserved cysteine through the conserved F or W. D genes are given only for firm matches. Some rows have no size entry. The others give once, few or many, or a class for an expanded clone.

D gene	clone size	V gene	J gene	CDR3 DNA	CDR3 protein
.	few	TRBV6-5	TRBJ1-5	TGTGCCAGCGGGGGTGGAGGGGTTAGTAATCAGCCCCAGCATTTT	CASGGGGVSNQPQHF
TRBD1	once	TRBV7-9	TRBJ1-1	TGTGCCAGCAGTACAGGACAGGGAGACACTGAAGCTTTCTTT	CASSTGQGDTEAFF
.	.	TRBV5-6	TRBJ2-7	TGTGCCAGCAGCGAGGGATACGAGCAGTACTTC	CASSEGYEQYF
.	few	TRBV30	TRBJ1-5	TGTGCCTGGGGGTCGGGGGGTCAGCCCCAGCATTTT	CAWGSGGQPQHF
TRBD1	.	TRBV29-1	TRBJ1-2	TGCAGCGCCCTAGCCGGACAGGGGGTTTATTATGGCTACACCTTC	CSALAGQGVYYGYTF
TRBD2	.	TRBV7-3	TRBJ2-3	TGTGCCAGCGCCCGGCAGAGGGCTAGCGGGGGTTCCCCAGATACGCAGTATTTT	CASARQRASGGSPDTQYF
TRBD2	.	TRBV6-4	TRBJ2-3	TGTGCCAGCAGTCCCCAGCGGGAGCTGACAGATACGCAGTATTTT	CASSPQRELTDTQYF
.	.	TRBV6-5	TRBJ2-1	TGTGCCAGCAGTATGGGCCTGACACGCAATGAGCAGTTCTTC	CASSMGLTRNEQFF
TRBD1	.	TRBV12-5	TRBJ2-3	TGTGCTAGTGGTTTGGTAGGGCAGGGGGCAGATACGCAGTATTTT	CASGLVGQGADTQYF
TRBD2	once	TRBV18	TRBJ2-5	TGTGCCAGCTCACCGTTGACTAGCCTAGAGACCCAGTACTTC	CASSPLTSLETQYF
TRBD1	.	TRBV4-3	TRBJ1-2	TGCGCCAGCAGCCAAGATTTAAACAGGGGGTTGTATGGCTACACCTTC	CASSQDLNRGLYGYTF
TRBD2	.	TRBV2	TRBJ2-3	TGTGCCAGTGCGGGACTAGCTAGTTCCCCAGATACGCAGTATTTT	CASAGLASSPDTQYF
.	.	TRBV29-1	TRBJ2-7	TGCAGCGTTTCGGGATCACGTCTGGAAGAGCAGTACTTC	CSVSGSRLEEQYF
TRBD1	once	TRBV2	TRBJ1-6	TGTGCCAGCAGGGGACAGGGACCGTCCTCACCCCTCCACTTT	CASRGQGPSSPLHF
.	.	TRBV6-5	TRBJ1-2	TGTGCCAGCAGTTACCGGGGGGCGCGTGGCTACACCTTC	CASSYRGARGYTF
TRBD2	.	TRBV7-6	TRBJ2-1	TGTGCCAGCAGCGAATGGACTAGCGGGGACAATGAGCAGTTCTTC	CASSEWTSGDNEQFF
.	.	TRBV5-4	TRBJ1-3	TGTGCCAGCAGCACCGCGGGGGGGTCTGGAAACACCATATATTTT	CASSTAGGSGNTIYF
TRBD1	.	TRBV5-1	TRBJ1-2	TGCGCCAGCAGCCAAAGACAGGGGGCCCCCACCTTC	CASSQRQGAPTF
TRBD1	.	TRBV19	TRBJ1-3	TGTGCCAGTAGTACGGCTGGGACAGCTAGAGGCTCTGGAAACACCATATATTTT	CASSTAGTARGSGNTIYF
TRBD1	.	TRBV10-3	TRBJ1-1	TGTGCCATCAGTAACGGACAGGGTCCTGAAGCTTTCTTT	CAISNGQGPEAFF
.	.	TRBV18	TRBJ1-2	TGTGCCAGCTCATCGGACACTAACTATGGCTACACCTTC	CASSSDTNYGYTF
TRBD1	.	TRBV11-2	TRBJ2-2	TGTGCCAGCAGCGCAGATAGAAGGGACAGGGTAAACACCGGGGAGCTGTTTTTT	CASSADRRDRVNTGELFF
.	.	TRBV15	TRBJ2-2	TGTGCCACCAGCAGAGATTTGGCGGGAACCGGGGAAATGTTTTTT	CATSRDLAGTGEMFF